This is a list of T cell receptor beta chains from one sample in a study of T-cell memory formation after mild COVID-19. MiXCR, run by TCRdb on the 5' RACE reads, gives a single entry per CDR3 protein. Among about 270,000 distinct CDR3 sequences, about 16% were seen once, and the ten largest hold more than 2%. The sample consisted of PBMCs or a T cell subset sorted from them (not recorded which). These receptors were collected from an adult woman who had mild COVID-19 (a few samples of this study predate the infection). Cell type and time point are not known. Both conserved end residues are part of each CDR3. A D gene is named only where the DNA matches it firmly. Some rows have no size entry. The others give once, few or many, or a class for an expanded clone.

V	D	size	J	CDR3	DNA
TRBV6-4	-	-	TRBJ1-1	CASSPQSMNTEAFF	TGTGCCAGCAGCCCACAGAGCATGAACACTGAAGCTTTCTTT
TRBV20-1	TRBD1	-	TRBJ2-7	CSAIGQGDYEQYF	TGCAGTGCTATTGGACAGGGGGACTACGAGCAGTACTTC
TRBV5-1	TRBD1	few	TRBJ1-1	CASSPRAGQGGGAFF	TGCGCCAGCAGCCCCCGGGCCGGACAGGGTGGGGGAGCTTTCTTT
TRBV7-2	TRBD2	few	TRBJ2-1	CASSSVGGGYNEQFF	TGTGCCAGCTCCTCTGTGGGGGGGGGATACAATGAGCAGTTCTTC
TRBV5-1	TRBD1	-	TRBJ2-7	CASSGADRGIHEQYF	TGCGCCAGCAGTGGGGCCGACAGGGGGATCCACGAGCAGTACTTC
TRBV5-1	-	few	TRBJ2-1	CASSTNSGTSYNEQFF	TGCGCCAGCAGCACCAATAGCGGAACATCCTACAATGAGCAGTTCTTC
TRBV19	-	-	TRBJ1-5	CASSRGRAQKGSNQPQHF	TGTGCCAGTAGCCGGGGGCGGGCACAAAAAGGGAGCAATCAGCCCCAGCATTTT
TRBV30	-	few	TRBJ1-6	CAWSEGSNSYNSPLHF	TGTGCCTGGAGTGAGGGCAGCAACTCCTATAATTCACCCCTCCACTTT
TRBV7-6	-	-	TRBJ1-1	CASSFGVHTEAFF	TGTGCCAGCAGCTTCGGAGTTCACACTGAAGCTTTCTTT
TRBV10-3	-	-	TRBJ2-5	CAISAGAHIQETQYF	TGTGCCATCAGTGCCGGGGCTCACATCCAAGAGACCCAGTACTTC
TRBV12-3/TRBV12-4	TRBD2	-	TRBJ2-3	CASSFDASGVATDTQYF	TGTGCCAGCAGTTTTGATGCTAGCGGGGTGGCGACAGATACGCAGTATTTT
TRBV6-5	TRBD1	few	TRBJ2-2	CASSRDRGYGLFF	TGTGCCAGCAGTCGAGACAGGGGTTATGGGCTGTTTTTT
TRBV5-1	-	few	TRBJ1-1	CASSFSSAVGSTEAFF	TGCGCCAGCAGCTTTTCTAGCGCCGTGGGAAGCACTGAAGCTTTCTTT
TRBV7-3	-	-	TRBJ2-2	CASSPVPRTGELFF	TGTGCCAGCAGCCCCGTGCCGAGGACCGGGGAGCTGTTTTTT
TRBV9	TRBD2	-	TRBJ2-7	CASSVSGTSDEQYF	TGTGCCAGCAGCGTTTCCGGGACTAGCGACGAGCAGTACTTC
TRBV5-1	TRBD1	few	TRBJ2-2	CASSWDSGTGELFF	TGCGCCAGCAGCTGGGACAGCGGCACCGGGGAGCTGTTTTTT
TRBV24-1	-	-	TRBJ1-2	CATSEGGWDYGYTF	TGTGCCACCAGTGAAGGAGGGTGGGACTATGGCTACACCTTC
TRBV19	-	once	TRBJ1-2	CASWAGYGYTF	TGTGCCAGTTGGGCGGGGTATGGCTACACCTTC